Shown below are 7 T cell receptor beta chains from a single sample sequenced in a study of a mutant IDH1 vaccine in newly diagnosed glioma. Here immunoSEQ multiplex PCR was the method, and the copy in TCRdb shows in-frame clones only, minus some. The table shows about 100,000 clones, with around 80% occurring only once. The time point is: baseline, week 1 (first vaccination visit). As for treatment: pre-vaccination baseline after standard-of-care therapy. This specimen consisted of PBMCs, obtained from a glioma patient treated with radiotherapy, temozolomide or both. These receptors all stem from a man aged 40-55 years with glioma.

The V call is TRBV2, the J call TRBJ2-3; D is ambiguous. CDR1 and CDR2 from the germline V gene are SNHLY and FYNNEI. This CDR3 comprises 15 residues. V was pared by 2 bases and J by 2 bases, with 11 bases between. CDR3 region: CASSELLSLTDTQYF. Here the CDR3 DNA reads TGTGCCAGCAGTGAACTACTGTCCCTCACAGATACGCAGTATTTT.

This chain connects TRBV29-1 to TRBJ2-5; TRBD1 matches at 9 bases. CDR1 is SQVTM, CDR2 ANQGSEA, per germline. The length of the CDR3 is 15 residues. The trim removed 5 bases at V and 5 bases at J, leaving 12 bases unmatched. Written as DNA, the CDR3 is TGCAGCGTTCGAAGAGGGGGACAGGGCGGTGAGACCCAGTACTTC. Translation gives CSVRRGGQGGETQYF.

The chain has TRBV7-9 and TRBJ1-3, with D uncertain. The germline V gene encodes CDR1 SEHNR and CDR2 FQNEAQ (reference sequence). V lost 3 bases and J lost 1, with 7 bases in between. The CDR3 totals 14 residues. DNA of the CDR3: TGTGCCAGCAGCTTCACTAGTTCTGGAAACACCATATATTTT. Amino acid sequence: CASSFTSSGNTIYF.

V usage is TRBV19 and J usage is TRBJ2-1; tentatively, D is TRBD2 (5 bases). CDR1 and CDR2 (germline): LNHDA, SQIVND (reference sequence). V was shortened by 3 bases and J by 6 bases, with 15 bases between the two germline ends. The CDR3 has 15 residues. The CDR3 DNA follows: TGTGCCAGTAGTATCGTCGCGCAGAGCGGCAATGAGCAGTTCTTC. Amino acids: CASSIVAQSGNEQFF.

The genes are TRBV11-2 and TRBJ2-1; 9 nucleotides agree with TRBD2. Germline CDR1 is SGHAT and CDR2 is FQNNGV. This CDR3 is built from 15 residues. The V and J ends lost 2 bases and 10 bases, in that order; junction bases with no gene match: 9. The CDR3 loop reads CASSLQRGVPLEQFF. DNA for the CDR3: TGTGCCAGCAGCTTACAGCGGGGGGTTCCCTTGGAGCAGTTCTTC.

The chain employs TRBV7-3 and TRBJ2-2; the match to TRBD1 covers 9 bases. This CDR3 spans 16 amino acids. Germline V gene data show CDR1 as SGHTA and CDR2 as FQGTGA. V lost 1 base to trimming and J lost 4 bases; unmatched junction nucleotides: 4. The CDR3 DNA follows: TGTGCCAGCAGCTTAAAAAGGACAGGGGTCACCGGGGAGCTGTTTTTT. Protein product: CASSLKRTGVTGELFF.

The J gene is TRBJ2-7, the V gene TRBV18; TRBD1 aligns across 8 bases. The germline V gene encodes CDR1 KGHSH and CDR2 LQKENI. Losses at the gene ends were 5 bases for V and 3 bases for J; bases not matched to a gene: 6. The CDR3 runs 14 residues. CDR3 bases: TGTGCCAGCTCATTAGACAGGGGTCTCTACGAGCAGTACTTC. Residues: CASSLDRGLYEQYF. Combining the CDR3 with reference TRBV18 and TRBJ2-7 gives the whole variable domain NAGVMQNPRHLVRRRGQEARLRCSPMKGHSHVYWYRQLPEEGLKFMVYLQKENIIDESGMPKERFSAEFPKEGPSILRIQQVVRGDSAAYFCASSLDRGLYEQYFGPGTRLTVT.